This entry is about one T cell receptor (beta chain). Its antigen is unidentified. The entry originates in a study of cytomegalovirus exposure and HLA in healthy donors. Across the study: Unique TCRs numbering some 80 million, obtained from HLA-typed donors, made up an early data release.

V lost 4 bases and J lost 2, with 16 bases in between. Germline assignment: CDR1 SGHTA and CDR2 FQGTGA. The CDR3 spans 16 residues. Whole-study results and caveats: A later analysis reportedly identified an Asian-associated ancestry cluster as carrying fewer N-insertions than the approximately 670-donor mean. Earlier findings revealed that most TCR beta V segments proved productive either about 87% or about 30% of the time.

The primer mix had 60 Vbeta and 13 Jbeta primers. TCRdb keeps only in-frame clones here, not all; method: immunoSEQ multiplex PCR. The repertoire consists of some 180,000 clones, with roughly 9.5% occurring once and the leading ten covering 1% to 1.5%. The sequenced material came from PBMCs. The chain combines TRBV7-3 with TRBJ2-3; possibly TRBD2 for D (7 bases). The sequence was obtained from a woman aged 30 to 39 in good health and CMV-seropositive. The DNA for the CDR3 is TGTGCCAGCAGCTCCACCAGTGGGGGGGCCACAGATACGCAGTATTTT. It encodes CASSSTSGGATDTQYF.